This T cell receptor (beta chain) was identified during a study of T cell responses to AZD1222 COVID-19 vaccine. Study background: Pooling of second doses given at about 4 or about 12 weeks was done.

Turning to this clone: Its specificity is unknown.

Germline values: CDR1 MNHEY, CDR2 SVGAGI. V was pared by 5 bases and J by 7 bases, with 14 bases between. This CDR3 has 14 residues. Notes on the study in general: With dominance at 160-218 and 743-854, vaccine-associated CD4 TCRs spanned spike. Sampling that yielded the repertoires occurred only after the peak T cell response.

The protocol was immunoSEQ multiplex PCR, while the TCRdb copy is restricted to in-frame clones and leaves out a portion. Of 90,000 to 140,000 clones in the sample, about 81% were seen once. The input for sequencing was peripheral blood, taken on day 0 of AZD1222 vaccination. The chain carries TRBV6-5 and TRBJ2-2; TRBD1 is a possible D gene (6 bases). The receptor was isolated from an adult in good health. The CDR3 bases are TGTGCCAGCAGTCGCAAGGGGGATGTCGGGGAGCTGTTTTTT. It specifies CASSRKGDVGELFF.